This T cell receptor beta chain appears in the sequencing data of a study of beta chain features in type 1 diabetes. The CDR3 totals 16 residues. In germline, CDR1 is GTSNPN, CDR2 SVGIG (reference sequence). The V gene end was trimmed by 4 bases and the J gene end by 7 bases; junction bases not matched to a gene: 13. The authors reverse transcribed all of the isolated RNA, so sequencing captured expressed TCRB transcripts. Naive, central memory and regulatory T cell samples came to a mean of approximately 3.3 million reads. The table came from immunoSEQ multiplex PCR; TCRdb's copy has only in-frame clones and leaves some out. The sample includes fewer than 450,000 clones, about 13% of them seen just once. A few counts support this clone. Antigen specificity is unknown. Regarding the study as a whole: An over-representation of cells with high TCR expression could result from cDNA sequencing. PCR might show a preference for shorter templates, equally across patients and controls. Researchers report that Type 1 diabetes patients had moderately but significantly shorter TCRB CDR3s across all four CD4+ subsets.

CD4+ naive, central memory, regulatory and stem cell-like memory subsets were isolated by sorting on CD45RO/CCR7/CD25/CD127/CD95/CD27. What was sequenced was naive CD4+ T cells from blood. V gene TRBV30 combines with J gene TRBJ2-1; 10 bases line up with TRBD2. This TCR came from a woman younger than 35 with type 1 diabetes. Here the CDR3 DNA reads TGTGCCTGGACCTCCAGACTAGCGGGCCTGGGGAATGAGCAGTTCTTC. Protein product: CAWTSRLAGLGNEQFF. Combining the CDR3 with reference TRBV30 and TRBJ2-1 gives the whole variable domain SQTIHQWPATLVQPVGSPLSLECTVEGTSNPNLYWYRQAAGRGLQLLFYSVGIGQISSEVPQNLSASRPQDRQFILSSKKLLLSDSGFYLCAWTSRLAGLGNEQFFGPGTRLTVL.